The sequence of this TCR beta chain was determined in a study of CD8 T cells in ankylosing spondylitis. This clonotype was seen repeatedly, ten times or more. The antigen is unknown. The CDR3 is 13 residues long. Germline V lookup: CDR1 MNHEY, CDR2 SVGEGT. Trimming cost V 4 bases and J 4 bases, with 8 bases left between them. Study findings and constraints: Peripheral blood samples showed relatively rare disease-linked clones, and these clones were CD8+. Previously reported in reactive arthritis synovial fluid and blood were some of the motif variants.

Molecular-barcoded quantitative 5'-RACE produced these TCR beta libraries. TCRdb ran MiXCR on the 5' RACE reads and lists one entry per CDR3 protein. The table records some 290,000 distinct CDR3 sequences, 15% to 20% of them present only once. This clonotype was obtained from a male donor with ankylosing spondylitis or in good health (not recorded which). The sequenced sample consisted of blood, either unsorted or a sorted T cell fraction (not recorded which). V and J are TRBV6-2 or TRBV6-3 and TRBJ2-1, with no clear D. CDR3 in DNA: TGTGCCAGCAGTTTTCTAAGATACAATGAGCAGTTCTTC. Translated, it gives CASSFLRYNEQFF.